The 27 T cell receptor beta chains given below trace back to one sample, sequenced in a study of blood T cell repertoires in COVID-19 (dated by TCRdb to the early 2020s). Library preparation employed the immunoSEQ multiplex PCR assay. As stored in TCRdb, this immuneACCESS dataset retains in-frame rearrangements with V and J assigned. A fraction of the clones does not appear; measured against another copy, unresolved V genes explain less than half of the discrepancy, and the remainder lacks a known reason. The sample table records more than 100,000 clones; around 83% of these occur just once. The leading ten clones occupy 3.5% to 4% of the sample. Sequencing was performed on PBMCs or T cells enriched from blood (not recorded which). The receptors shown here come from a woman aged 30 to 39 who had recovered from COVID-19.

The chain employs TRBV5-1 and TRBJ2-7, with D possibly matching TRBD2 (5 bases). Trimming shortened V by 2 bases and J by 0 bases, and 12 bases separated the two germline ends. From germline, CDR1 is SGHRS and CDR2 YFSETQ. The CDR3 has 15 residues. The CDR3 loop reads CASSFDGVNSYEQYF. The CDR3 DNA is TGCGCCAGCAGCTTTGACGGGGTAAACTCCTACGAGCAGTACTTC.

This chain connects TRBV20-1 to TRBJ2-1; 8 positions match TRBD2. This CDR3 has 13 residues. The V and J ends lost 3 bases and 7 bases, in that order; junction bases with no gene match: 5. Germline V CDR1 and CDR2: DFQATT, SNEGSKA (reference sequence). CDR3 residues: CSASRLAGNEQFF. The DNA of the CDR3 is TGCAGTGCTAGTAGATTAGCGGGGAATGAGCAGTTCTTC.

The J gene is TRBJ1-3, the V gene TRBV7-9, with D perhaps TRBD1 (5 bases). The V end lost 4 bases, the J end lost 2 bases, and 18 bases lay between the germline ends. Germline-derived CDR1 and CDR2 are SEHNR and FQNEAQ (reference sequence). The CDR3 is 17 amino acids. CDR3 in amino acids: CASSSTGVQTPGNTIYF. The CDR3 bases are TGTGCCAGCAGCTCCACAGGCGTCCAGACTCCTGGAAACACCATATATTTT.

The chain couples TRBV28 to TRBJ2-5; D is perhaps TRBD2 (6 bases). The CDR3 runs to 15 residues. Trimming stripped 3 bases from V and 1 base from J, with 12 bases between. Per the germline V gene, CDR1 is MDHEN and CDR2 is SYDVKM. CDR3: CASSLEGTLQETQYF. The CDR3 bases are TGTGCCAGCAGTTTGGAGGGGACGCTCCAAGAGACCCAGTACTTC.

This clone showed up just once. The J gene is TRBJ1-5, the V gene TRBV24-1; a weak D match, TRBD1 (5 bases). The CDR3 extends over 15 amino acids. Germline-derived CDR1 and CDR2 are KGHDR and SFDVKD. V dropped 2 bases and J dropped 4 bases, with 11 bases sitting between them. CDR3 in amino acids: CATSDYRYGNQPQHF. The CDR3 DNA is TGTGCCACCAGTGATTACAGGTATGGTAATCAGCCCCAGCATTTT.

This chain links TRBV14 with TRBJ2-5; 9 nucleotides align to TRBD2. The germline V gene has CDR1 SGHDN and CDR2 FVKESK. The CDR3 extends over 15 amino acids. V was clipped by 1 base and J by 2 bases; unmatched bases: 2. As DNA, the CDR3 is TGTGCCAGCAGCCAAGGACTAGCGGCACAAGAGACCCAGTACTTC. Translation: CASSQGLAAQETQYF.

As regards this clone: Its ends do not fully match the called genes, so a read error is possible. The chain combines TRBV7-7 with TRBJ2-5; 7 positions agree with TRBD2. Looked up from germline, CDR1 is SSHAT and CDR2 is FNYEAQ (reference sequence). CDR3 length: 16 residues. The CDR3 loop is CASSLGAGTTEETQYF. The CDR3 region has the DNA TGTGCTAGCAGCTTAGGTGCCGGGACTACCGAAGAGACCCAGTACTTC.

The genes are TRBV18 and TRBJ2-1; 10 bases agree with TRBD1. Germline V gene sequence: CDR1 KGHSH, CDR2 LQKENI. V trimming: 5 bases; J trimming: 7 bases; junction bases outside the gene matches: 8. This CDR3 spans 15 amino acids. CDR3 coding DNA: TGTGCCAGCTCAGCTCGACAGGGGGCGGGTAATGAGCAGTTCTTC. Amino acid sequence: CASSARQGAGNEQFF.

The genes are TRBV7-2 and TRBJ2-4, with D possibly matching TRBD2 (5 bases). The CDR3 spans 13 residues. Germline CDR1 and CDR2: SGHTA and FQGNSA. Deletions cut 0 bases from V and 9 bases from J, with 9 bases between. CDR3 protein: CASSLALRGIQYF. The CDR3 DNA sequence: TGTGCCAGCAGCTTAGCTCTTCGGGGCATTCAGTACTTC.

J is TRBJ1-2 and V is TRBV2; 8 bases agree with TRBD1. The CDR3 is made up of 14 amino acids. Germline trimming cut 5 bases from V and 4 bases from J; bases unmatched to any gene: 6. Per the germline V gene, CDR1 is SNHLY and CDR2 is FYNNEI. The CDR3 region has the DNA TGTGCCAGCAGTACAGTGGACAGGGCCTATGGCTACACCTTC. Its protein is CASSTVDRAYGYTF.

As concerns this clone: The CDR3 ends on some other residue instead of the conserved phenylalanine or tryptophan, so this is likely a read error. No DNA is shown, since the ends of the CDR3 on it are uncertain; the CDR3 is the one TCRdb lists. The chain recombines TRBV19 with TRBJ1-1; the table's D call TRBD1 went unverified against the DNA. Germline CDR1 LNHDA, CDR2 SQIVND (reference sequence). The CDR3 totals 10 residues, both ends included. The CDR3 sequence: CASDQPPRTP.

This clone was observed a few times. The J gene is TRBJ1-5, the V gene TRBV28; D gene uncertain. Trimming stripped 10 bases from V and 3 bases from J, with 13 bases between. Germline-derived CDR1 and CDR2 are MDHEN and SYDVKM. The CDR3 totals 13 residues. CDR3 sequence: CATAPGLNQPQHF. DNA for the CDR3: TGTGCCACCGCCCCCGGTCTCAATCAGCCCCAGCATTTT. Filled out from reference TRBV28 and TRBJ1-5, the complete variable domain reads DVKVTQSSRYLVKRTGEKVFLECVQDMDHENMFWYRQDPGLGLRLIYFSYDVKMKEKGDIPEGYSVSREKKERFSLILESASTNQTSMYLCATAPGLNQPQHFGDGTRLSIL.

This clone appeared a single time. The V gene is TRBV7-3, the J gene TRBJ2-1, with D maybe TRBD2 (6 bases). Germline lookup yields CDR1 SGHTA and CDR2 FQGTGA. The V end was cut by 2 bases, the J end by 3 bases, with 20 bases between. CDR3 length: 18 amino acids. For the CDR3, the DNA is TGTGCCAGCAGCTTAGATCCCCGGGGTGGCGGGATCTACAATGAGCAGTTCTTC. Protein: CASSLDPRGGGIYNEQFF.

The chain uses TRBV7-9 and TRBJ1-5; the D gene is possibly TRBD1 (5 bases). In germline, CDR1 is SEHNR, CDR2 FQNEAQ (reference sequence). The ends were cut back, 4 bases at V and 4 bases at J, with 20 bases in the middle. The CDR3 runs to 17 residues. The CDR3 coding sequence is TGTGCCAGCAGCTCGCGGGGTGGGGCCGGGAGAAATCAGCCCCAGCATTTT. Amino acids: CASSSRGGAGRNQPQHF.

CDR3 sequence (DNA): TGTGCCAGCAGCACAGGGGTTTCAGGTCAGCCCCAGCATTTT. Its translation: CASSTGVSGQPQHF. The chain carries TRBV6-5 and TRBJ1-5; 7 bases line up with TRBD1. The CDR3 contains 14 residues. J lost 6 bases, V lost 6 bases, and 8 bases had no gene match. Germline V gene sequence: CDR1 MNHEY, CDR2 SVGAGI.

This rearrangement joins TRBV4-1 to TRBJ2-1; TRBD2 agrees at 9 bases. V shed 0 bases, J shed 0 bases, and the junction held 6 bases outside the gene matches. The germline V gene has CDR1 MGHRA and CDR2 YSYEKL. The CDR3 runs to 18 residues. The CDR3 loop reads CASSQEYSGRSSYNEQFF. In DNA form, the CDR3 reads TGCGCCAGCAGCCAAGAATACAGCGGGAGGAGCTCCTACAATGAGCAGTTCTTC.

The chain couples TRBV27 to TRBJ2-1, with a weak D call TRBD1 (6 bases). The germline V gene has CDR1 MNHEY and CDR2 SMNVEV (reference sequence). V lost 5 bases and J 6 bases, leaving 14 bases between the germline ends. This CDR3 is 14 amino acids long. The CDR3 spells CASSTHRDLNEQFF. The CDR3 DNA follows: TGTGCCAGCAGTACCCACAGGGATCTCAATGAGCAGTTCTTC.

The chain couples TRBV4-1 to TRBJ1-5; D possibly corresponds to TRBD1 (5 bases). There are 14 residues in the CDR3. CDR1 and CDR2 from the germline V gene are MGHRA and YSYEKL. The V and J ends lost 4 bases and 6 bases respectively, with 13 bases between them. In DNA form, the CDR3 reads TGCGCCAGCAGCCCTCTTGGGGCAAGTCAGCCCCAGCATTTT. Its protein product is CASSPLGASQPQHF.

V usage is TRBV7-9 and J usage is TRBJ1-1, with D unresolved. The CDR3 spans 13 residues. From germline, CDR1 is SEHNR and CDR2 FQNEAQ (reference sequence). Trimming took off 0 bases at V and 10 bases at J, with 12 bases between the two ends. This chain's CDR3 is CASSLAAPGGAFF. CDR3 nucleotides: TGTGCCAGCAGCTTAGCCGCCCCCGGTGGAGCTTTCTTT.

V is TRBV18 and J is TRBJ1-2, with D possibly matching TRBD1 (5 bases). The CDR3 sequence is 15 residues long. Trimming left V 2 bases short and J 3 bases short, with 13 bases between. CDR1 and CDR2 (germline): KGHSH, LQKENI. The chain's CDR3 is CASSPGRVDDYGYTF. The DNA of the CDR3 is TGTGCCAGCTCACCAGGCAGGGTGGATGACTATGGCTACACCTTC.

The chain combines TRBV28 with TRBJ2-4; possible D gene TRBD1, 5 bases. This CDR3 contains 16 residues. The germline CDR1 and CDR2 sequences are MDHEN and SYDVKM. Trimming removed 2 bases at V and 0 bases at J, with 11 bases between. CDR3 sequence (DNA): TGTGCCAGCAGTTTAACCAGGGCCCTAGCCAAAAACATTCAGTACTTC. This codes for CASSLTRALAKNIQYF.

The genes are TRBV24-1 and TRBJ2-2, with no clear D. The ends were cut back, 7 bases at V and 10 bases at J, with 9 bases in the middle. Per the germline V gene, CDR1 is KGHDR and CDR2 is SFDVKD. The CDR3 has 11 residues. CDR3 region: CATSDSAELFF. In nucleotides, the CDR3 is TGTGCCACCAGCGACTCCGCGGAGCTGTTTTTT.

Here the CDR3 DNA reads TGTGCCAGCACTCTCGGCCCGCAGGGGGCCTGCTATGAGCAGTTCTTC. It encodes CASTLGPQGACYEQFF. The chain is built from TRBV4-2 and TRBJ2-1, with 8 bases lining up with TRBD1. J was trimmed by 8 bases and V by 7 bases; bases with no gene match: 16. This CDR3 is 16 amino acids long. Germline loops: CDR1 LGHNA, CDR2 YNFKEQ.

The CDR3 region is CASSTPEGYQPQHF. The CDR3 coding sequence is TGTGCCAGTAGTACCCCGGAGGGGTATCAGCCCCAGCATTTT. The rearrangement uses TRBV19 and TRBJ1-5; a possible D gene is TRBD1 (5 bases). The CDR3 has 14 amino acids. Looked up from germline, CDR1 is LNHDA and CDR2 is SQIVND (reference sequence). V lost 4 bases and J 5 bases, leaving 12 bases between the germline ends.

The count of this clone is one. This chain links TRBV9 with TRBJ1-6, with 8 bases matching TRBD1. Unmatched junction bases numbered 6, after V lost 4 bases and J lost 9 bases. The CDR3 consists of 14 residues. Germline CDR1 and CDR2: SGDLS and YYNGEE. The CDR3, as DNA: TGTGCCAGCAGCATACAGGGGGACGTTTCACCCCTCCACTTT. Translated: CASSIQGDVSPLHF.

The chain couples TRBV7-3 to TRBJ2-3; 10 nucleotides align to TRBD2. After removal of 5 bases from V and 0 bases from J, the junction contained 5 bases not matched to a gene. CDR3 length: 16 residues. The germline V gene encodes CDR1 SGHTA and CDR2 FQGTGA. The DNA for the CDR3 is TGTGCCAGCAGCCCCACACTAGCGGGGAGCACAGATACGCAGTATTTT. As protein: CASSPTLAGSTDTQYF. Full variable domain (missing parts from reference TRBV7-3 and TRBJ2-3): GAGVSQTPSNKVTEKGKYVELRCDPISGHTALYWYRQSLGQGPEFLIYFQGTGAADDSGLPNDRFFAVRPEGSVSTLKIQRTERGDSAVYLCASSPTLAGSTDTQYFGPGTRLTVL.

In this sample, this clone turned up once. The chain has TRBV30 and TRBJ1-5; D call uncertain. This CDR3 is 13 amino acids long. V lost 1 base and J 5 bases, leaving 9 bases between the germline ends. Germline values: CDR1 GTSNPN, CDR2 SVGIG (reference sequence). This CDR3 reads CAWSAGGYQPQHF. For the CDR3, the DNA is TGTGCCTGGAGTGCGGGAGGGTATCAGCCCCAGCATTTT.